This T cell receptor (beta chain) originates from a study of T cell responses to AZD1222 COVID-19 vaccine. General study findings and limits: Among AZD1222 vaccinees, only six or seven were seropositive at baseline. Donors were largely white British and mainly female; clonal diversity was possibly underestimated. There were repertoire samples only from the period after the peak T cell response.

Second-dose groups at about 4 or about 12 weeks were pooled. About this clone itself: The antigen remains undetermined.

Data came from immunoSEQ multiplex PCR; TCRdb stores just in-frame clones and leaves some out. Among roughly 150,000 clones listed, over 80% were seen once. From germline, CDR1 is SGHNT and CDR2 YYREEE (reference sequence). V lost 0 bases and J lost 0, with 12 bases in between. The CDR3 covers 16 residues. V gene TRBV5-4 combines with J gene TRBJ1-1; D may be TRBD1 (5 bases). The origin of this receptor is an adult who received the AZD1222 COVID-19 vaccine. Sequences were derived from peripheral blood, sampled 28 days after the second AZD1222 dose. CDR3 nucleotides: TGTGCCAGCAGCTTGGGCCGGGGCGGGATGAACACTGAAGCTTTCTTT. This sequence encodes CASSLGRGGMNTEAFF.